One and the same sample provided the 18 T cell receptor beta chains below, sequenced in a study of identical twins. TCRdb passed the 5' RACE reads through MiXCR, listing each CDR3 protein once. The top ten hold 0.48% of the sample, which has 500,000 to 650,000 distinct CDR3 sequences, 20% to 25% seen once. This sample also appeared in a second study, on yellow fever vaccine responses in identical twins.

Sequencing used CD4+ T cells sorted from blood. The source of these receptors is a woman aged 18 to 35 in good health.

The chain has TRBV20-1 and TRBJ2-7; a possible D gene is TRBD2 (5 bases). The length of the CDR3 is 14 residues. Trimming took 2 bases from V and 5 from J, leaving 16 bases between them. From germline, CDR1 is DFQATT and CDR2 SNEGSKA (reference sequence). As DNA, the CDR3 is TGCAGTGCTAGACGCACGACTGGGAGAGACGAGCAGTACGTC. Translation gives CSARRTTGRDEQYV.

There are a few counts of this clonotype. The chain carries TRBV6-2 or TRBV6-3 and TRBJ2-1; tentatively, D is TRBD1 (6 bases). V was trimmed by 6 bases and J by 0 bases, leaving 9 bases between them. This CDR3 contains 14 residues. The germline V gene encodes CDR1 MNHEY and CDR2 SVGEGT. Here the CDR3 DNA reads TGTGCCAGCAGGCAGACAGGCTCCTACAATGAGCAGTTCTTC. Translation: CASRQTGSYNEQFF.

The chain couples TRBV7-9 to TRBJ1-1; 7 bases are shared with TRBD1. CDR1 and CDR2 from the germline V gene are SEHNR and FQNEAQ (reference sequence). This CDR3 is built from 14 residues. The junction had 7 bases not matched to a gene; V was cut back by 5 bases and J by 4 bases. The CDR3: CASSPWAGGTEAFF. Written as DNA, the CDR3 is TGTGCCAGCAGCCCTTGGGCAGGGGGCACTGAAGCTTTCTTT.

This clonotype has a count of ten or more. The V gene is TRBV12-3 or TRBV12-4, the J gene TRBJ2-1; 7 bases are shared with TRBD2. Trimming cost V 6 bases and J 12 bases; bases outside gene matches: 5. The CDR3 is 11 amino acids. The CDR3 nucleotides are TGTGCCAGCAGCTCGACTAGCTCGCAGTTCTTC. Translating it yields CASSSTSSQFF.

The J gene is TRBJ2-1, the V gene TRBV11-2; possibly TRBD2 for D (6 bases). CDR3 length: 14 amino acids. Germline V lookup: CDR1 SGHAT, CDR2 FQNNGV. V was pared by 6 bases and J by 8 bases, with 17 bases between. CDR3 DNA sequence: TGTGCCAGCAGAGGACTAAAGGGTGGGTATGAGCAGTTCTTC. This encodes CASRGLKGGYEQFF. Full variable domain (outside the CDR3, taken from reference TRBV11-2 and TRBJ2-1): EAGVAQSPRYKIIEKRQSVAFWCNPISGHATLYWYQQILGQGPKLLIQFQNNGVVDDSQLPKDRFSAERLKGVDSTLKIQPAKLEDSAVYLCASRGLKGGYEQFFGPGTRLTVL.

This clonotype was picked up a small number of times. The rearrangement joins TRBV18 to TRBJ2-1; D is unresolved. From germline, CDR1 is KGHSH and CDR2 LQKENI. There are 13 residues in the CDR3. The V end lost 4 bases, the J end lost 6 bases, and 10 bases lay between the germline ends. CDR3 amino acids: CASSLKSVNEQFF. CDR3 nucleotide sequence: TGTGCCAGCTCACTAAAATCCGTCAATGAGCAGTTCTTC.

This clonotype was counted between two and nine times. The gene calls are TRBV10-3 and TRBJ2-5, with 7 bases lining up with TRBD1. The CDR3 spans 14 residues. Unmatched junction bases numbered 7, after V lost 4 bases and J lost 5 bases. CDR1 and CDR2 (germline): ENHRY, SYGVKD. CDR3 residues: CAISGRQGQETQYF. CDR3 coding DNA: TGTGCCATCAGTGGCAGACAGGGACAGGAGACCCAGTACTTC.

V gene TRBV7-2 combines with J gene TRBJ2-3; D is perhaps TRBD2 (7 bases). Germline CDR1 and CDR2: SGHTA and FQGNSA. The length of the CDR3 is 16 residues. Trimming removed 5 bases from V and 2 bases from J, with 17 bases in between. This CDR3 reads CASSKGGQGNTDTQYF. CDR3 DNA: TGTGCCAGCAGCAAGGGGGGGCAGGGAAACACAGATACGCAGTATTTT.

V is TRBV10-3 and J is TRBJ2-7; TRBD2 aligns across 13 bases. With V trimmed by 2 bases and J by 2 bases, 0 bases remained unmatched. There are 15 residues in the CDR3. From germline, CDR1 is ENHRY and CDR2 SYGVKD. CDR3 sequence reads: CAISEGTSGAYEQYF. The CDR3 DNA reads as TGTGCCATCAGTGAGGGGACTAGCGGGGCCTACGAGCAGTACTTC.

This chain joins TRBV12-3 or TRBV12-4 and TRBJ2-1; the match to TRBD2 covers 9 bases. The CDR3 covers 16 residues. With V trimmed by 6 bases and J by 0 bases, 6 bases remained unmatched. The DNA for the CDR3 is TGTGCCAGCAGCCCGAGGGGACTAGCCTCCTACAATGAGCAGTTCTTC. Translated, it gives CASSPRGLASYNEQFF.

In its sample, this clonotype was seen a few times. V gene TRBV5-1 combines with J gene TRBJ1-1; D uncertain. CDR1 and CDR2 (germline): SGHRS, YFSETQ. The CDR3 totals 13 residues. V was clipped by 5 bases and J by 0 bases, with 8 bases between them. For the CDR3, the DNA is TGCGCCAGCAGGGCCGGTGTGAACACTGAAGCTTTCTTT. Residues: CASRAGVNTEAFF.

This clonotype appeared a few times. The CDR3 nucleotides are TGCAGCGTTGACCAGGGACTAGTTTACCCGTATTTT. It encodes CSVDQGLVYPYF. This chain connects TRBV29-1 to TRBJ2-3; TRBD2 matches 8 bases. The CDR3 is made up of 12 amino acids. V lost 3 bases and J lost 14; bases outside the gene matches: 10. Germline V gene lookup returns CDR1 SQVTM and CDR2 ANQGSEA.

The V and J genes are TRBV3-1 and TRBJ2-5; D may be TRBD1 (5 bases). In germline, CDR1 is LGHDT, CDR2 YNNKEL (reference sequence). Trimming took off 0 bases at V and 5 bases at J, with 13 bases between the two ends. This CDR3 is 15 amino acids long. The CDR3: CASSQDQGLWETQYF. CDR3 nucleotides: TGTGCCAGCAGCCAAGATCAGGGTTTATGGGAGACCCAGTACTTC.

This rearrangement joins TRBV6-1 to TRBJ2-4; TRBD2 matches at 12 bases. The trim removed 8 bases at V and 9 bases at J, leaving 5 bases unmatched. This CDR3 is 13 amino acids long. Looked up from germline, CDR1 is MNHNS and CDR2 is SASEGT. The CDR3 is CASSSGRAGIQYF. CDR3 sequence (DNA): TGTGCCAGCTCTAGCGGGAGGGCCGGCATTCAGTACTTC.

This clonotype was seen only a few times. The chain carries TRBV12-3 or TRBV12-4 and TRBJ2-7; 11 bases fit TRBD1. This CDR3 has 14 amino acids. J lost 6 bases, V lost 2 bases, and 3 bases had no gene match. The CDR3 spells CASSLQGTGGEQYV. In nucleotides, the CDR3 is TGTGCCAGCAGTTTACAGGGGACAGGGGGCGAGCAGTACGTC.

The chain recombines TRBV15 with TRBJ1-4; 9 bases align to TRBD1. V trimming: 1 base; J trimming: 6 bases; junction bases outside the gene matches: 3. The germline V gene encodes CDR1 LNHNV and CDR2 YYDKDF (reference sequence). The CDR3 is 15 amino acids. CDR3 bases: TGTGCCACCAGCAGAGGGGACAGGGAGGATGAAAAACTGTTTTTT. This gives the protein CATSRGDREDEKLFF.

J is TRBJ2-7 and V is TRBV27; TRBD2 matches at 13 bases. The germline gives CDR1 MNHEY, CDR2 SMNVEV (reference sequence). This CDR3 has 19 amino acids. Trimming at V came to 0 bases and at J to 2 bases, leaving 10 bases not matched to a gene. As DNA, the CDR3 is TGTGCCAGCAGTTTATCCGGACTAGCGGGAGTAACGCGGGCCTACGAGCAGTACTTC. It is translated as CASSLSGLAGVTRAYEQYF.

This clonotype has a handful of counts. CDR3 sequence (DNA): TGCAGTGCTAGCGGTGGGACGGTCGATGAGCAGTTCTTC. It yields the protein CSASGGTVDEQFF. V is TRBV20-1 and J is TRBJ2-1; tentatively, D is TRBD1 or TRBD2 (5 bases each). With 3 bases removed from V and 8 bases from J, the gap between germline ends came to 14 bases. The germline CDR1 and CDR2 sequences are DFQATT and SNEGSKA (reference sequence). The CDR3 covers 13 residues.